This T cell receptor (beta chain) was found in a study of tumor-infiltrating lymphocytes in primary liver carcinoma. Study information: T1-T3 N0M0 was the stage of the tumors, which were roughly 4.2 to 10 cm across. Regardless of tissue type, samples showed similar yields of roughly 3.65 to 8 million productive TCRbeta reads. General study points: A fraction of only about 7-25% of top clones appeared in all five tumor regions.

Starting material for RNA and DNA co-extraction consisted of 20-30 mg of unsorted bulk tissue. For each tumor, five separate regions were sampled. Termini included, the CDR3 measures 14 amino acids. The V gene's germline CDR1 is SGHNT and CDR2 YENEEA. A note on this clonotype: The antigen is not known. The conserved closing phenylalanine or tryptophan is absent in this CDR3, likely reflecting a read error. The limits of the CDR3 on the DNA are not certain, so only TCRdb's listed CDR3 is given.

Total RNA amounting to roughly 480 ng was the source from which TCR beta cDNA was made with a constant-region primer. Libraries of TCR beta came from three nested multiplex PCR rounds with slightly modified ARM-PCR. TRBV1-TRBV30 forward primers paired with a C-beta reverse primer drove the first two PCR rounds, ten to eleven cycles each. In TCRdb, the multiplex PCR reads were re-called with MiXCR into one record per CDR3 protein. Of 80,000 or so distinct CDR3 sequences in the sample, 70% to 80% are singletons; the top ten hold roughly an eighth. The receptor was derived from a woman in her sixties or seventies with primary liver carcinoma and hepatitis B virus infection. Material for sequencing was liver tumor tissue from sampling region 4. As for subset: tumor region T4, right-lateral pole. The chain recombines TRBV11-3 with TRBJ2-3; whether TRBD1, the table's D call, matches the DNA was not checked. CDR3 amino acids: CAGSHRTGTDRQYL.